These 7 T cell receptor beta chains share one sample of origin, sequenced in a study of Ad26.COV2.S vaccination and SARS-CoV-2 variants. Assay: immunoSEQ multiplex PCR; the TCRdb copy retains only in-frame clones and omits some. The sample has hundreds of thousands of clones, roughly 90% seen once. Treatment specified: 15 to 20 received Ad26.COV2.S at low or high dose, single or two shots; several received placebo; per-sample allocation not given. At day 63 after the first vaccine or placebo injection, samples were drawn. The material was peripheral blood, obtained in a trial of Ad26.COV2.S vaccine versus placebo. The receptors originated from a person aged 18-60 years who received the Ad26.COV2.S COVID-19 vaccine or a placebo.

The table lists this clone with a few counts. The gene calls are TRBV6-2 or TRBV6-3 and TRBJ2-1; D is possibly TRBD1 or TRBD2 (5 bases each). This CDR3 spans 15 amino acids. V was shortened by 1 base and J by 5 bases, with 12 bases between the two germline ends. CDR1 is MNHEY, CDR2 SVGEGT, per germline. The CDR3 DNA is TGTGCCAGCAGTTACTGGGGACGGCAAGACAATGAGCAGTTCTTC. It is translated as CASSYWGRQDNEQFF.

This clone was detected only once. This chain links TRBV2 with TRBJ1-4, with TRBD1 matching 8 bases. J lost 10 bases, V lost 3 bases, and 7 bases had no gene match. The CDR3 has 14 residues. Germline lookup yields CDR1 SNHLY and CDR2 FYNNEI. CDR3 amino acids: CASSDDRGDGKLFF. CDR3 DNA sequence: TGTGCCAGCAGTGACGACAGGGGAGACGGAAAACTGTTTTTT.

The chain recombines TRBV6-5 with TRBJ2-3, with unresolved D. Trimming pared 0 bases from V and 4 bases from J, leaving 8 bases between. Germline V gives CDR1 MNHEY, CDR2 SVGAGI. CDR3 length: 14 amino acids. DNA for the CDR3: TGTGCCAGCAGTTACTCGAAAGTGGCAGATACGCAGTATTTT. Its protein product is CASSYSKVADTQYF.

The chain recombines TRBV10-1 with TRBJ2-1; 9 nucleotides line up with TRBD1. Germline CDR1 is WNHNN and CDR2 is SYGVQD (reference sequence). CDR3 length: 15 amino acids. V lost 5 bases to trimming and J lost 6 bases; unmatched junction nucleotides: 8. CDR3 protein: CASSKRGTGINEQFF. CDR3 DNA: TGCGCCAGCAGTAAACGCGGGACAGGGATCAATGAGCAGTTCTTC.

The rearrangement uses TRBV7-2 and TRBJ1-1, with a weak D call TRBD1 (5 bases). This CDR3 spans 14 amino acids. V lost 2 bases to trimming and J lost 5 bases, with 12 bases between them. Per germline, CDR1 SGHTA and CDR2 FQGNSA. The CDR3: CASSLRFQGTEAFF. The CDR3 nucleotides are TGTGCCAGCAGCTTAAGGTTCCAGGGAACTGAAGCTTTCTTT. Full variable domain (outside the CDR3, taken from reference TRBV7-2 and TRBJ1-1): GAGVSQSPSNKVTEKGKDVELRCDPISGHTALYWYRQSLGQGLEFLIYFQGNSAPDKSGLPSDRFSAERTGGSVSTLTIQRTQQEDSAVYLCASSLRFQGTEAFFGQGTRLTVV.

The CDR3 spells CAWSVPGQGVVFGTQYF. The CDR3 DNA reads as TGTGCCTGGAGTGTACCAGGACAGGGGGTTGTGTTTGGTACGCAGTATTTT. The V call is TRBV30, the J call TRBJ2-3; TRBD1 agrees at 10 bases. V was clipped by 0 bases and J by 8 bases; unmatched bases: 14. The CDR3 has 17 amino acids. CDR1 and CDR2 (germline): GTSNPN, SVGIG (reference sequence).

The chain uses TRBV21-1 and TRBJ1-1; the D call of TRBD1 is as the table states it, not checked on the DNA. TRBV21-1 is listed as a pseudogene. The CDR3 is 16 residues long. The CDR3 bases are TGTGCCAGCAGCAAAGCGCAGGGCAAGACGAACACTGAAGCTTTCTTT. Its translation: CASSKAQGKTNTEAFF.